The 8 T cell receptor beta chains given below trace back to one sample, sequenced in a study of shared clonotypes between healthy human individuals. Naive CD8 cells were CD45RO-negative, positively selected for CCR7, excluding terminally differentiated effector memory CD45RA+ cells. Clones were read by immunoSEQ multiplex PCR, and TCRdb kept only the in-frame ones, dropping some. The data show some 2 million clones, just under 95% seen once. The sequenced sample was naive CD8+ T cells sorted from blood. These receptors were collected from a man aged 18 to 29 in good health.

The rearrangement links TRBV28 to TRBJ2-5; 12 nucleotides agree with TRBD2. This CDR3 is built from 15 residues. Trimming removed 5 bases from V and 5 bases from J; junction bases left unmatched: 6. Per germline, CDR1 MDHEN and CDR2 SYDVKM. CDR3 nucleotides: TGTGCCAGCAGTGACGGACTAGCGGGGTGGGAGACCCAGTACTTC. It specifies CASSDGLAGWETQYF.

Notes on this clone: Other DNA sequences of this sample code for an identical CDR3. V is TRBV4-1 and J is TRBJ2-7, with 8 bases aligning to TRBD1. This CDR3 has 15 amino acids. CDR1 and CDR2 from the germline V gene are MGHRA and YSYEKL. V lost 3 bases and J lost 0; bases outside the gene matches: 4. The CDR3 nucleotides are TGCGCCAGCAGCCAGAGGGACAGGAGCTCCTACGAGCAGTACTTC. The encoded protein is CASSQRDRSSYEQYF.

The rearrangement joins TRBV7-9 to TRBJ1-2; D is undetermined. Trimming took off 4 bases at V and 8 bases at J, with 11 bases between the two ends. The CDR3 spans 12 residues. The germline V gene has CDR1 SEHNR and CDR2 FQNEAQ (reference sequence). The CDR3 sequence: CASSSSYGGYTF. DNA for the CDR3: TGTGCCAGCAGCTCCTCTTATGGCGGCTACACCTTC.

The chain is built from TRBV27 and TRBJ2-3; D possibly corresponds to TRBD1 (5 bases). Germline CDR1 reads MNHEY; CDR2 reads SMNVEV (reference sequence). The CDR3 sequence is 14 residues long. V gave up 2 bases and J gave up 2 bases, with 8 bases separating them. CDR3 DNA sequence: TGTGCCAGCAGTTTAGGGGCCTCCACAGATACGCAGTATTTT. As protein: CASSLGASTDTQYF.

Points on this clone: The same CDR3 can be traced to other DNA sequences in this sample. The CDR3 protein is CASSLSGSSYNEQFF. The CDR3 coding sequence is TGCGCCAGCAGCTTAAGCGGGAGCTCCTACAATGAGCAGTTCTTC. The rearrangement uses TRBV5-1 and TRBJ2-1, with 8 bases identical to TRBD2. Per germline, CDR1 SGHRS and CDR2 YFSETQ. J gave up 0 bases and V 2 bases, and 1 base lay outside the gene matches. The CDR3 is 15 residues long.

This clone has a handful of counts. Different DNA sequences within this sample yield the same CDR3. The chain uses TRBV7-9 and TRBJ2-2, with D uncertain. The CDR3 contains 11 residues. The V gene lost 6 bases and the J gene lost 4 bases, with 3 bases spanning the gap. The V gene's germline CDR1 is SEHNR and CDR2 FQNEAQ (reference sequence). Written as DNA, the CDR3 is TGTGCCAGCAGTCCCACCGGGGAGCTGTTTTTT. Its translation is CASSPTGELFF. The full variable domain, completed using reference TRBV7-9 and TRBJ2-2, is DTGVSQNPRHKITKRGQNVTFRCDPISEHNRLYWYRQTLGQGPEFLTYFQNEAQLEKSRLLSDRFSAERPKGSFSTLEIQRTEQGDSAMYLCASSPTGELFFGEGSRLTVL.

J is TRBJ2-7 and V is TRBV19; the D gene is possibly TRBD1 (6 bases). Germline values: CDR1 LNHDA, CDR2 SQIVND (reference sequence). V was cut by 5 bases and J by 2 bases, with 19 bases left in between. This CDR3 is built from 16 residues. CDR3 loop: CASSPTSGTFAYEQYF. For the CDR3, the DNA is TGTGCCAGTAGTCCTACCTCCGGGACATTCGCCTACGAGCAGTACTTC.

The chain has TRBV19 and TRBJ1-5; no reliable D call. Germline CDR1 LNHDA, CDR2 SQIVND (reference sequence). With 3 bases removed from V and 5 bases from J, the gap between germline ends came to 5 bases. The CDR3 consists of 12 residues. CDR3 region: CASSIPYQPQHF. The CDR3 nucleotides read TGTGCCAGTAGTATCCCCTATCAGCCCCAGCATTTT. Together with reference TRBV19 and TRBJ1-5, the CDR3 gives the full variable domain: DGGITQSPKYLFRKEGQNVTLSCEQNLNHDAMYWYRQDPGQGLRLIYYSQIVNDFQKGDIAEGYSVSREKKESFPLTVTSAQKNPTAFYLCASSIPYQPQHFGDGTRLSIL.